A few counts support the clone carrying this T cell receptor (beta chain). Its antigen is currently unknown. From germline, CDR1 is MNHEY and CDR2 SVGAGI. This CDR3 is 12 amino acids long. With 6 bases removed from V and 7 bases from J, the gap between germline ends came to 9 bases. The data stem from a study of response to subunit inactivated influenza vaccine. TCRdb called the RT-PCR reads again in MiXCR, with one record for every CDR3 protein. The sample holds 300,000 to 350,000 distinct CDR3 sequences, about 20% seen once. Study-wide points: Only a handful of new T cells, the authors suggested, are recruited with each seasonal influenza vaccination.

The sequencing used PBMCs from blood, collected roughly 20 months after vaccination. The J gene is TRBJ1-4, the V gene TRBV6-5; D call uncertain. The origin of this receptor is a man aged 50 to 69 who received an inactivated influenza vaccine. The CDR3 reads CASRSGGEKLFF. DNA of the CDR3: TGTGCCAGCAGGTCCGGAGGTGAAAAACTGTTTTTT.